A single sample gave rise to the 21 T cell receptor beta chains below, sequenced in a study of graft-versus-host responses after intestinal transplantation. For these receptors, no antigen is known. Measured with immunoSEQ multiplex PCR; TCRdb has only the in-frame clones, and not every one. The data contain about 90,000 clones, 91% of them singletons. The specimen comprised unstimulated CD8+ T cells sorted from spleen or lymph node cells, sampled before intestinal transplant. The receptors originated from a human donor who received an intestinal transplant.

This sequence joins TRBV11-2 and TRBJ2-7; 8 nucleotides line up with TRBD2. Trimming removed 5 bases from V and 0 bases from J; junction bases left unmatched: 9. CDR1 SGHAT and CDR2 FQNNGV come from the germline V gene. The CDR3 has 16 amino acids. The CDR3: CASSPGGNWGSYEQYF. CDR3 bases: TGTGCCAGCAGCCCGGGGGGGAACTGGGGCTCCTACGAGCAGTACTTC.

The V call is TRBV27, the J call TRBJ2-7; D gene uncertain. The germline gives CDR1 MNHEY, CDR2 SMNVEV (reference sequence). The CDR3 spans 13 residues. Between the trimmed V and J ends, which lost 10 bases and 3 bases, there was a span of 16 bases. As DNA, the CDR3 is TGTGCCACCAAGCCCGTCTCCGGCTACGAGCAGTACTTC. Its protein product is CATKPVSGYEQYF.

The chain is built from TRBV27 and TRBJ2-3; D may be TRBD1 (5 bases). Germline V CDR1 and CDR2: MNHEY, SMNVEV (reference sequence). The CDR3 has 16 amino acids. V lost 3 bases and J 4 bases, leaving 17 bases between the germline ends. DNA for the CDR3: TGTGCCAGCAGTTTTGGGTTGGACAATCATCCAGATACGCAGTATTTT. This encodes CASSFGLDNHPDTQYF.

The chain links TRBV2 to TRBJ2-3, with 10 nucleotides matching TRBD2. Germline-derived CDR1 and CDR2 are SNHLY and FYNNEI. The ends lost 7 bases at V and 1 base at J; junction bases unmatched: 20. CDR3 length equals 20 residues. The CDR3 sequence is CASTNPLIRTSGKGTDTQYF. The DNA for the CDR3 is TGTGCCAGCACGAACCCCCTAATCCGAACTAGCGGGAAGGGCACAGATACGCAGTATTTT.

The chain joins TRBV4-3 to TRBJ1-4; TRBD1 aligns across 8 bases. J lost 6 bases, V lost 0 bases, and 9 bases had no gene match. This CDR3 is 17 amino acids long. Germline CDR1 is LGHNA and CDR2 is YSLEER. CDR3 bases: TGCGCCAGCAGCCAAGATCGCGCAGGGGGCCCCTATGAAAAACTGTTTTTT. Protein product: CASSQDRAGGPYEKLFF.

The gene calls are TRBV4-2 and TRBJ2-7; 7 bases match TRBD2. J gave up 1 base and V 1 base, and 4 bases lay outside the gene matches. CDR3 size: 15 residues. Per germline, CDR1 LGHNA and CDR2 YNFKEQ. CDR3 region: CASSQVAGDSYEQYF. CDR3 coding DNA: TGTGCCAGCAGCCAAGTGGCGGGGGATTCCTACGAGCAGTACTTC.

J is TRBJ2-3 and V is TRBV27; 9 nucleotides line up with TRBD2. Germline values: CDR1 MNHEY, CDR2 SMNVEV (reference sequence). Germline trimming cut 4 bases from V and 6 bases from J; bases unmatched to any gene: 2. The CDR3 has 13 amino acids. DNA of the CDR3: TGTGCCAGCAGTTCCCTAGCGGGGGATACGCAGTATTTT. It specifies CASSSLAGDTQYF.

The chain couples TRBV10-3 to TRBJ2-1, with 12 bases fitting TRBD2. The J segment lost 10 bases and the V segment lost 0 bases, leaving 4 bases of the junction unmatched. CDR1 is ENHRY, CDR2 SYGVKD, per germline. The length of the CDR3 is 15 residues. Written as DNA, the CDR3 is TGTGCCATCAGTGAGTCTGCTAGCGGGGGGGACGAGCAGTTCTTC. This encodes CAISESASGGDEQFF.

V gene TRBV28 combines with J gene TRBJ2-5; TRBD2 aligns across 11 bases. In germline, CDR1 is MDHEN, CDR2 SYDVKM. V gave up 6 bases and J gave up 1 base; unmatched junction bases: 7. The length of the CDR3 is 16 residues. CDR3: CASSYRLAGPQETQYF. CDR3 in DNA: TGTGCCAGCAGCTACAGACTAGCGGGACCCCAAGAGACCCAGTACTTC.

The chain combines TRBV5-6 with TRBJ2-5, with 12 bases matching TRBD2. After removal of 8 bases from V and 5 bases from J, the junction contained 10 bases not matched to a gene. The CDR3 spans 15 residues. Germline V lookup: CDR1 SGHDT, CDR2 YYEEEE. CDR3 DNA sequence: TGTGCCAGTGGGACTAGCGGGCCCCCAGGGGAGACCCAGTACTTC. It codes for CASGTSGPPGETQYF. Looking up the rest from reference TRBV5-6 and TRBJ2-5 gives the full variable domain: DAGVTQSPTHLIKTRGQQVTLRCSPKSGHDTVSWYQQALGQGPQFIFQYYEEEERQRGNFPDRFSGHQFPNYSSELNVNALLLGDSALYLCASGTSGPPGETQYFGPGTRLLVL.

CDR3 in DNA: TGTGCCAGCAGTGATTTAGTGGGAGGGGAAGAGACCCAGTACTTC. Protein product: CASSDLVGGEETQYF. This sequence joins TRBV6-1 and TRBJ2-5; TRBD2 aligns across 7 bases. Trimming took 3 bases from V and 3 from J; bases not matched to a gene: 7. Germline V lookup: CDR1 MNHNS, CDR2 SASEGT. This CDR3 has 15 amino acids.

The chain is built from TRBV9 and TRBJ2-3; D call uncertain. The CDR3 is made up of 14 amino acids. Trimming removed 4 bases at V and 4 bases at J, with 13 bases between. Germline values: CDR1 SGDLS, CDR2 YYNGEE. The CDR3 bases are TGTGCCAGCAGCCCCCGAGGAAGACCAGATACGCAGTATTTT. This sequence encodes CASSPRGRPDTQYF.

The chain couples TRBV4-1 to TRBJ2-1, with 9 bases lining up with TRBD2. V was pared by 1 base and J by 4 bases, with 8 bases of the junction left unmatched. CDR1 is MGHRA, CDR2 YSYEKL, per germline. CDR3 length: 17 residues. For the CDR3, the DNA is TGCGCCAGCAGCCAAGGGACTAGCGACCCAAGTTACAATGAGCAGTTCTTC. As protein: CASSQGTSDPSYNEQFF.

This sequence joins TRBV11-3 and TRBJ2-5, with 7 bases identical to TRBD1. This CDR3 is 15 amino acids long. V lost 4 bases and J lost 3; bases outside the gene matches: 8. CDR1 SGHNT and CDR2 YENEEA come from the germline V gene. The CDR3 spells CASSSRDSPEETQYF. The CDR3, as DNA: TGTGCCAGCAGCTCCCGGGACAGCCCTGAAGAGACCCAGTACTTC.

The chain has TRBV2 and TRBJ2-5, with 10 bases aligning to TRBD1. The CDR3 contains 14 residues. V lost 9 bases to trimming and J lost 4 bases; unmatched junction nucleotides: 8. The germline V gene encodes CDR1 SNHLY and CDR2 FYNNEI. CDR3 amino acids: CARGDRGLGETQYF. DNA of the CDR3: TGTGCCAGGGGAGACAGGGGGCTTGGAGAGACCCAGTACTTC.

The chain carries TRBV6-1 and TRBJ1-3; possible D gene TRBD1, 5 bases. CDR3 length: 15 amino acids. Germline V gives CDR1 MNHNS, CDR2 SASEGT. Trimming stripped 2 bases from V and 1 base from J, with 9 bases between. DNA for the CDR3: TGTGCCAGCAGTGAACAAGACAGTTCTGGAAACACCATATATTTT. This translates into CASSEQDSSGNTIYF.

This clone has only a few counts. The chain couples TRBV30 to TRBJ1-2, with D uncertain. The CDR3 runs 12 residues. V gave up 0 bases and J gave up 8 bases, with 10 bases separating them. CDR1 and CDR2 from the germline V gene are GTSNPN and SVGIG (reference sequence). CDR3 region: CAWSVLFTGYTF. CDR3 DNA sequence: TGTGCCTGGAGTGTACTATTCACAGGCTACACCTTC.

The chain is built from TRBV4-1 and TRBJ1-2, with unresolved D. Germline V gene lookup returns CDR1 MGHRA and CDR2 YSYEKL. Trimming cost V 1 base and J 2 bases, with 11 bases left between them. The CDR3 has 15 amino acids. CDR3 DNA sequence: TGCGCCAGCAGCCAAGGACCGGGAAGAAACTATGGCTACACCTTC. Its translation is CASSQGPGRNYGYTF.

The chain combines TRBV29-1 with TRBJ2-1, with 10 bases fitting TRBD2. V shed 4 bases, J shed 9 bases, and the junction held 6 bases outside the gene matches. CDR1 and CDR2 from the germline V gene are SQVTM and ANQGSEA. This CDR3 comprises 13 residues. The CDR3 DNA reads TGCAGCGTTGTCGTTCTAGCGGGAGTTGAGCAGTTCTTC. Translating it yields CSVVVLAGVEQFF.

The V call is TRBV28, the J call TRBJ2-7; unclear D gene. Trimming pared 3 bases from V and 0 bases from J, leaving 6 bases between. This CDR3 contains 13 residues. The germline gives CDR1 MDHEN, CDR2 SYDVKM. The CDR3 region is CASSFVSSYEQYF. CDR3 in DNA: TGTGCCAGCAGTTTTGTGAGCTCCTACGAGCAGTACTTC.

This clone showed up just a few times. The CDR3 sequence: CASSLGTGGSHEQYF. In DNA, the CDR3 is TGCGCCAGCAGCTTGGGGACAGGGGGAAGCCACGAGCAGTACTTC. The genes are TRBV5-1 and TRBJ2-7; TRBD1 matches 10 bases. CDR3 length: 15 residues. J was trimmed by 5 bases and V by 0 bases; bases with no gene match: 5. Germline loops: CDR1 SGHRS, CDR2 YFSETQ.